These 18 T cell receptor beta chains were sequenced from one sample in a study of T-cell reconstitution after alpha-beta-depleted transplantation in children. Preparation of the TCRbeta library was carried out with unique molecular identifiers. MiXCR, run by TCRdb on the PCR reads, gives a single entry per CDR3 protein. The sample comprises 440,000 or so distinct CDR3 sequences, over 40% of which are singletons, and under 35% rests with the top ten. The sample was PBMCs, taken before TCRalphabeta/CD19-depleted stem cell transplant. The origin of the receptors is a girl under 10 years old with aplastic anemia, due to receive a stem cell transplant.

This chain links TRBV18 with TRBJ2-3; D remains ambiguous. The CDR3 loop spans 13 amino acids. Germline loops: CDR1 KGHSH, CDR2 LQKENI. The V gene lost 3 bases and the J gene lost 1 base, with 5 bases spanning the gap. CDR3 protein: CASSPQGTDTQYF. Here the CDR3 DNA reads TGTGCCAGCTCACCGCAGGGCACAGATACGCAGTATTTT.

The rearrangement joins TRBV2 to TRBJ2-4; a possible D gene is TRBD2 (5 bases). Per the germline V gene, CDR1 is SNHLY and CDR2 is FYNNEI. Trimming left V 5 bases short and J 0 bases short, with 14 bases between. The CDR3 totals 16 residues. CDR3 sequence: CASSRTPLLAKNIQYF. CDR3 nucleotides: TGTGCCAGCAGTAGGACTCCCTTACTAGCCAAAAACATTCAGTACTTC.

J is TRBJ2-1 and V is TRBV5-1; unclear D gene. Germline CDR1 is SGHRS and CDR2 is YFSETQ. This CDR3 region has 13 residues. V was trimmed by 0 bases and J by 10 bases, leaving 11 bases between them. The CDR3 bases are TGCGCCAGCAGCTTGGCCGACGTCAACGAGCAGTTCTTC. Amino acid sequence: CASSLADVNEQFF.

This clonotype occurred a few times. The genes are TRBV3-1 and TRBJ2-5; TRBD2 matches at 8 bases. The J segment lost 4 bases and the V segment lost 4 bases, leaving 11 bases of the junction unmatched. The CDR3 length is 16 residues. Germline V gives CDR1 LGHDT, CDR2 YNNKEL (reference sequence). The CDR3 DNA follows: TGTGCCAGCAGCCCCTCGACTAGCGTGTTCGGAGAGACCCAGTACTTC. It encodes CASSPSTSVFGETQYF.

CDR3 bases: TGTGCCAGCAGCCGTGCCGACAGGGTGACAGATACGCAGTATTTT. It codes for CASSRADRVTDTQYF. J is TRBJ2-3 and V is TRBV7-9, with 7 bases matching TRBD1. This CDR3 has 15 residues. Germline loops: CDR1 SEHNR, CDR2 FQNEAQ (reference sequence). The J segment lost 3 bases and the V segment lost 5 bases, leaving 8 bases of the junction unmatched.

The gene calls are TRBV20-1 and TRBJ2-2, with D perhaps TRBD2 (6 bases). V was pared by 3 bases and J by 8 bases, with 19 bases between. This CDR3 comprises 15 residues. Germline CDR1 and CDR2: DFQATT and SNEGSKA (reference sequence). The CDR3 loop reads CSASRVADRSGELFF. For the CDR3, the DNA is TGCAGTGCTAGTCGGGTAGCGGACCGGTCGGGGGAGCTGTTTTTT.

V gene TRBV29-1 combines with J gene TRBJ1-1; D ambiguous. Germline CDR1 and CDR2: SQVTM and ANQGSEA. Trimming took 2 bases from V and 1 from J, leaving 11 bases between them. This CDR3 region has 14 residues. The CDR3 region has the DNA TGCAGCGTTGAATGGCGGCACACGAACACTGAAGCTTTCTTT. Translated: CSVEWRHTNTEAFF. Supplemented by reference TRBV29-1 and TRBJ1-1, the full variable domain reads SAVISQKPSRDICQRGTSLTIQCQVDSQVTMMFWYRQQPGQSLTLIATANQGSEATYESGFVIDKFPISRPNLTFSTLTVSNMSPEDSSIYLCSVEWRHTNTEAFFGQGTRLTVV.

The chain joins TRBV20-1 to TRBJ2-3; 10 positions match TRBD2. After removal of 3 bases from V and 4 bases from J, the junction contained 7 bases not matched to a gene. Germline CDR1 is DFQATT and CDR2 is SNEGSKA (reference sequence). The CDR3 is 15 residues long. CDR3 bases: TGCAGTGCTAGGGAGGCGAGCGGGGGGGCAGATACGCAGTATTTT. This codes for CSAREASGGADTQYF.

V is TRBV20-1 and J is TRBJ2-7; no clear D. V dropped 0 bases and J dropped 1 base, with 10 bases sitting between them. Germline V lookup: CDR1 DFQATT, CDR2 SNEGSKA (reference sequence). This CDR3 has 14 residues. CDR3 DNA sequence: TGCAGTGCTAGAGATCAGCAGACGTCCTACGAGCAGTACTTC. Residues: CSARDQQTSYEQYF.

This clonotype has at least ten counts. V is TRBV7-2 and J is TRBJ2-7; 11 nucleotides align to TRBD2. There are 17 residues in the CDR3. Germline values: CDR1 SGHTA, CDR2 FQGNSA. V was clipped by 7 bases and J by 0 bases; unmatched bases: 11. CDR3 nucleotides: TGTGCCAGCACCCAACCGGGACTAGCGGATTACTCCTACGAGCAGTACTTC. This codes for CASTQPGLADYSYEQYF.

There are a few counts of this clonotype. CDR3 DNA sequence: TGCAGTGCTAGAAAACTTACCGGGACACTTGGGGCTAGCTACACCTTC. It is translated as CSARKLTGTLGASYTF. This rearrangement joins TRBV20-1 to TRBJ1-2; maybe TRBD1 (6 bases). The CDR3 spans 16 residues. V was trimmed by 2 bases and J by 9 bases, leaving 25 bases between them. CDR1 DFQATT and CDR2 SNEGSKA come from the germline V gene (reference sequence).

The CDR3 reads CSAPDRGIIEQYF. The CDR3 region has the DNA TGCAGTGCTCCAGACAGGGGAATTATCGAGCAGTACTTC. The rearrangement uses TRBV20-1 and TRBJ2-7, with TRBD1 matching over 8 bases. Germline V gives CDR1 DFQATT, CDR2 SNEGSKA (reference sequence). Trimming took 5 bases from V and 6 from J; bases not matched to a gene: 9. The CDR3 contains 13 residues.

In its sample, this clonotype was seen many times. The chain has TRBV29-1 and TRBJ2-3; D is perhaps TRBD1 (5 bases). Trimming left V 4 bases short and J 3 bases short, with 8 bases between. Germline V gene lookup returns CDR1 SQVTM and CDR2 ANQGSEA. CDR3 length equals 12 residues. The CDR3 DNA follows: TGCAGCGTTGCCCGACAGACAGATACGCAGTATTTT. Protein product: CSVARQTDTQYF.

This clonotype has a count of ten or more. CDR3 DNA sequence: TGTGCCAGCCAGGGGGCTGTCACCGGGGAGCTGTTTTTT. Its protein product is CASQGAVTGELFF. The rearrangement uses TRBV7-7 and TRBJ2-2; 8 bases are a match to TRBD1. The CDR3 has 13 residues. V shed 8 bases and J 4 bases; nucleotides not matched to a gene: 3. Germline V gives CDR1 SSHAT, CDR2 FNYEAQ (reference sequence).

This clonotype turned up a few times. J is TRBJ2-3 and V is TRBV2; perhaps TRBD1 as D (6 bases). The CDR3 is 14 residues long. Germline values: CDR1 SNHLY, CDR2 FYNNEI. Trimming removed 7 bases at V and 2 bases at J, with 13 bases between. CDR3 in DNA: TGTGCCAGCAATCGAGACAGGAACACAGATACGCAGTATTTT. It specifies CASNRDRNTDTQYF. Full variable domain (remainder filled in from reference TRBV2 and TRBJ2-3): EPEVTQTPSHQVTQMGQEVILRCVPISNHLYFYWYRQILGQKVEFLVSFYNNEISEKSEIFDDQFSVERPDGSNFTLKIRSTKLEDSAMYFCASNRDRNTDTQYFGPGTRLTVL.

This clonotype has a count of ten or more. The chain uses TRBV6-5 and TRBJ1-2; D may be TRBD1 (5 bases). CDR3 length: 14 amino acids. CDR1 and CDR2 from the germline V gene are MNHEY and SVGAGI. Trimming took 2 bases from V and 4 from J, leaving 11 bases between them. The CDR3 DNA reads TGTGCCAGCAGTTACGGGGGGGTTTCCTATGGCTACACCTTC. Translating gives CASSYGGVSYGYTF.

This rearrangement joins TRBV7-2 to TRBJ2-1, with TRBD2 as a possible D gene (6 bases). The V gene's germline CDR1 is SGHTA and CDR2 FQGNSA. Trimming pared 2 bases from V and 4 bases from J, leaving 15 bases between. The CDR3 is made up of 16 amino acids. CDR3 amino acids: CASSLLPGTSYNEQFF. CDR3 nucleotides: TGTGCCAGCAGCTTACTCCCCGGGACTTCTTACAATGAGCAGTTCTTC.

The chain employs TRBV4-2 and TRBJ2-4, with TRBD2 matching 9 bases. V shed 0 bases, J shed 0 bases, and the junction held 6 bases outside the gene matches. This CDR3 contains 18 residues. Germline values: CDR1 LGHNA, CDR2 YNFKEQ. CDR3: CASSQDSGGPLAKNIQYF. The CDR3 DNA sequence: TGTGCCAGCAGCCAAGACAGCGGGGGGCCCCTAGCCAAAAACATTCAGTACTTC.